A selection of T cell receptor beta chains follows, all from one sample in a study of blood T cell repertoires in COVID-19. Sequencing was performed with immunoSEQ multiplex PCR; in TCRdb, only in-frame clones are kept and a portion is missing. This table holds around 150,000 clones, approximately 86% found once. The sequenced sample consisted of peripheral blood. Receptors originate from a man in his sixties or seventies with acute or convalescent COVID-19. Each CDR3 is given with its conserved first and last residue. A D gene is named only where the DNA matches it firmly. Rows may omit the clone size; those that give it use once, few, many or a size class.

V	J	length	size	D	CDR3	DNA
TRBV19	TRBJ2-6	14	NA	NA	CASSIYSGANVLTF	TGTGCCAGTAGTATTTACTCTGGGGCCAACGTCCTGACTTTC
TRBV6-2/TRBV6-3	TRBJ1-2	19	NA	TRBD1	CASSYPIQDRGAFHYGYTF	TGTGCCAGCAGTTACCCTATACAGGACAGGGGAGCATTTCACTATGGCTACACCTTC
TRBV28	TRBJ2-5	15	NA	NA	CASTLRIGGGETQYF	TGTGCCAGCACCCTTAGAATTGGGGGCGGGGAGACCCAGTACTTC
TRBV28	TRBJ2-1	16	once	NA	CASSLLVAPSYNEQFF	TGTGCCAGCAGTTTATTGGTGGCCCCCTCCTACAATGAGCAGTTCTTC
TRBV19	TRBJ1-4	15	NA	TRBD1	CASSMGRTGGEKLFF	TGTGCCAGTAGTATGGGACGGACAGGGGGGGAAAAACTGTTTTTT
TRBV5-4	TRBJ2-2	14	once	NA	CASSLAIGPGELFF	TGTGCCAGCAGCTTGGCAATTGGCCCCGGGGAGCTGTTTTTT
TRBV5-6	TRBJ2-3	15	NA	TRBD1	CASSSGHRGIDTQYF	TGTGCCAGCAGCTCAGGGCACAGGGGTATAGATACGCAGTATTTT
TRBV19	TRBJ1-4	14	NA	NA	CASRRQPTNEKLFF	TGTGCCAGTAGGCGACAACCAACTAATGAAAAACTGTTTTTT
TRBV28	TRBJ1-2	11	NA	NA	CASGDSRGYTF	TGTGCCAGCGGTGACAGTAGGGGCTACACCTTC
TRBV7-2	TRBJ2-2	14	NA	NA	CASSYGRNTGELFF	TGTGCCAGCAGCTACGGGAGGAACACCGGGGAGCTGTTTTTT
TRBV30	TRBJ1-2	13	NA	TRBD1	CAWRGRGRGGYTF	TGTGCCTGGAGAGGTAGGGGGCGAGGTGGCTACACCTTC
TRBV7-2	TRBJ2-1	14	NA	TRBD1	CASSSDRGRNEQFF	TGTGCCAGCAGCTCGGACAGGGGGAGGAATGAGCAGTTCTTC
TRBV7-8	TRBJ2-2	16	NA	TRBD2	CASSLATGGAFGELFF	TGTGCCAGCAGCTTAGCGACGGGAGGGGCATTCGGGGAGCTGTTTTTT
TRBV28	TRBJ1-2	13	NA	NA	CASRETGLGGYTF	TGTGCCAGCCGAGAGACAGGTCTGGGTGGCTACACCTTC
TRBV5-1	TRBJ1-1	14	NA	TRBD1	CASSTGQGDTEAFF	TGCGCCAGCAGCACCGGACAGGGGGACACTGAAGCTTTCTTT
TRBV27	TRBJ1-1	15	NA	TRBD1	CASSLGDRGITEAFF	TGTGCCAGCAGTTTAGGGGACAGGGGGATCACTGAAGCTTTCTTT
TRBV6-5	TRBJ2-7	16	NA	TRBD2	CASSYSFGGRTHEQYF	TGTGCCAGCAGTTACTCTTTTGGCGGGAGAACCCACGAGCAGTACTTC
TRBV30	TRBJ2-5	13	NA	TRBD1	CAWGTGGEETQYF	TGTGCCTGGGGGACAGGGGGCGAAGAGACCCAGTACTTC
TRBV15	TRBJ1-2	16	NA	TRBD1	CATSRAGQGADYGYTF	TGTGCCACCAGCAGAGCGGGTCAGGGGGCGGACTATGGCTACACCTTC
TRBV15	TRBJ2-3	17	NA	TRBD2	CATSNRLAGASTDTQYF	TGTGCCACCAGCAACCGACTAGCGGGAGCGAGCACAGATACGCAGTATTTT